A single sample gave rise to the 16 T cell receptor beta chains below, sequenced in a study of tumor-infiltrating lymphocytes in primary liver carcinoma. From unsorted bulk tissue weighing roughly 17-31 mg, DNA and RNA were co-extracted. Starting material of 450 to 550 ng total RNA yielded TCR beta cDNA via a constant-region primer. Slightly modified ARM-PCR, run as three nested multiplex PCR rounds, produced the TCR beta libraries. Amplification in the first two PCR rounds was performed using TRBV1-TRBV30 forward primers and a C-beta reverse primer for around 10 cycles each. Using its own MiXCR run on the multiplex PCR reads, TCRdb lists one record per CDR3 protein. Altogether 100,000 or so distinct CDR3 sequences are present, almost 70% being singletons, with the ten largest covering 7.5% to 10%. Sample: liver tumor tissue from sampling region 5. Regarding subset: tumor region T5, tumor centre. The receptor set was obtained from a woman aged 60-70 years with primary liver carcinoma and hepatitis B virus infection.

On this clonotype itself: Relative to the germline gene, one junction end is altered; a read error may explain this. Here the CDR3 reads CTSSPGGGGGYNERFF. In DNA, the CDR3 is TGTACCAGCAGCCCCGGAGGTGGCGGAGGCTACAATGAGCGGTTCTTC. The rearrangement uses TRBV4-2 and TRBJ2-1, with D perhaps matching TRBD2 (5 bases). The CDR3 sequence is 16 residues long. Germline lookup yields CDR1 LGHNA and CDR2 YNFKEQ.

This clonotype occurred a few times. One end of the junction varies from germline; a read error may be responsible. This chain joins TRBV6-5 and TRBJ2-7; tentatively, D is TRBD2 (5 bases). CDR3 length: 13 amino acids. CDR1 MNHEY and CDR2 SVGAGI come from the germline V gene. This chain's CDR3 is CASRLTGRYEQYF. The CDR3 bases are TGCGCCAGCAGACTAACGGGAAGATACGAGCAGTACTTC.

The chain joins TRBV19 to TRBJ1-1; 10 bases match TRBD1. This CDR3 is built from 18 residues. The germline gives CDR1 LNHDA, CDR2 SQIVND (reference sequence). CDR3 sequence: CTTSPDSRTGGLNTEAFF. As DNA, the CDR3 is TGTACCACCTCACCTGACAGTCGGACAGGGGGTCTGAACACTGAAGCTTTCTTT.

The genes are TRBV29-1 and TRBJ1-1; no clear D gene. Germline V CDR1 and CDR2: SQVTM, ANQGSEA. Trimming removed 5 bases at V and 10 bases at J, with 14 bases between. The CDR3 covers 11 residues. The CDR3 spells CSVRVGSGAFF. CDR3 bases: TGCAGCGTTCGTGTGGGTTCTGGAGCTTTCTTT.

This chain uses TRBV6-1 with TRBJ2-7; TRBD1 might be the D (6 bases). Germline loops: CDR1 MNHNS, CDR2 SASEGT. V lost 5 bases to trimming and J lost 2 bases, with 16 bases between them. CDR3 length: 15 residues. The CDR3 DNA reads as TGTGCCAGCAGTATAACCATGGACAGACCCTACGAGCAGTACTTC. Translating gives CASSITMDRPYEQYF.

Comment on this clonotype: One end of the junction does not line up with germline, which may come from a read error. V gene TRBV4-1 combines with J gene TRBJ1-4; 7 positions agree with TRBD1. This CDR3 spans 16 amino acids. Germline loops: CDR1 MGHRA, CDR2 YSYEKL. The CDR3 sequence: CASSLMRNRGDEKRFF. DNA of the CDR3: TGTGCCAGCAGCCTTATGAGGAACAGGGGTGATGAAAAACGGTTTTTT.

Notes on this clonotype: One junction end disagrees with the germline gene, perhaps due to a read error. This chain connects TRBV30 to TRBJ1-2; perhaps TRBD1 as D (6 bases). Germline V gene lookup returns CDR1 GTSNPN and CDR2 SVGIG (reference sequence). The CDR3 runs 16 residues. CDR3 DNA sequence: TGTGCCTGGAGTATTTCACAGGGAGTCCGCATCTATGGCTACACCTTT. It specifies CAWSISQGVRIYGYTF.

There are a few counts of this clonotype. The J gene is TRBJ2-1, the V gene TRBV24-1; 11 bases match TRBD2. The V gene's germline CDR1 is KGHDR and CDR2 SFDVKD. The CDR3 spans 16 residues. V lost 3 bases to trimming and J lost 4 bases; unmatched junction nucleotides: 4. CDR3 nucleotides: TGTGCCACCAGTGATACGACTAGCGGGAAATACAATGAGCAGTTCTTC. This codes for CATSDTTSGKYNEQFF.

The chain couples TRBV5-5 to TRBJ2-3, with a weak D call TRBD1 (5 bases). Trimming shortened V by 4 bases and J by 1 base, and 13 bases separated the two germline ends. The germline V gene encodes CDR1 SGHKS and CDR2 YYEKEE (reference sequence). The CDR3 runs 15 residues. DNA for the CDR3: TGTGCCAGCAGCCTGGTTAGCAGGGGCACAGATACGCAGTATTTT. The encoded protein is CASSLVSRGTDTQYF.

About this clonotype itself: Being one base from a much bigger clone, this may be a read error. In nucleotides, the CDR3 is TGTGCCAGCAGGCCGAGCTGGGGGCAGGACACCGGGGAGCTGGTTTTT. Translated, it gives CASRPSWGQDTGELVF. This chain links TRBV5-8 with TRBJ2-2; tentative D call: TRBD1 (6 bases). The germline CDR1 and CDR2 sequences are SGHTS and YDEGEE. There are 16 residues in the CDR3.

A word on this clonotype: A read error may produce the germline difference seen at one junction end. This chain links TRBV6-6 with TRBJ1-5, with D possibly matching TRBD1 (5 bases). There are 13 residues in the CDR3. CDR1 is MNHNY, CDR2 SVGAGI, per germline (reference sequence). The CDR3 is CVGKTGDAQSQHF. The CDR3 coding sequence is TGTGTCGGGAAGACCGGGGACGCTCAGTCCCAGCATTTT.

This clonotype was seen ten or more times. The CDR3 protein is CASSGPEGYTF. The CDR3 bases are TGTGCCAGCAGCGGACCGGAGGGCTACACCTTC. This chain links TRBV5-4 with TRBJ1-2; D gene uncertain. Trimming removed 4 bases at V and 8 bases at J, with 9 bases between. The CDR3 consists of 11 residues. Germline values: CDR1 SGHNT, CDR2 YYREEE (reference sequence).

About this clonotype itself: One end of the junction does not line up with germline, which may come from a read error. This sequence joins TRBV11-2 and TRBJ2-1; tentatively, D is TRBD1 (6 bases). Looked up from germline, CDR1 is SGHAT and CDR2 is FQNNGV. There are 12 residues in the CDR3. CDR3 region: CTSSSGVGERFF. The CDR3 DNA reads TGTACCAGCAGCTCAGGGGTGGGTGAGCGGTTCTTC. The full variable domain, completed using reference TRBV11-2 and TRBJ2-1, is EAGVAQSPRYKIIEKRQSVAFWCNPISGHATLYWYQQILGQGPKLLIQFQNNGVVDDSQLPKDRFSAERLKGVDSTLKIQPAKLEDSAVYLCTSSSGVGERFFGPGTRLTVL.

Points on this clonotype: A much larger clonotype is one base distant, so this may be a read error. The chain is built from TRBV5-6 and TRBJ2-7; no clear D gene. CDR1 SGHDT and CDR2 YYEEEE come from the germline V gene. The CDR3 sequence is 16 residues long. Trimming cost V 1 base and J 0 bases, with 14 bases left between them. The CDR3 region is CASSLFFMTASYEQYF. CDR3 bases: TGTGCCAGCAGCTTGTTTTTTATGACGGCCTCCTACGAGCAGTACTTC.

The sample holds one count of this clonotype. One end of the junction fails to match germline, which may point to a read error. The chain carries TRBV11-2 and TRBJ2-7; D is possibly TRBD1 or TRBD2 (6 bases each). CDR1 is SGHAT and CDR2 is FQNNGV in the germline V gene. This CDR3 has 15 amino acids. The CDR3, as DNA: TGTGCCAGCAGTTTAGACACCTCGAGGGGGGACGAGCATTACTTC. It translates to CASSLDTSRGDEHYF.

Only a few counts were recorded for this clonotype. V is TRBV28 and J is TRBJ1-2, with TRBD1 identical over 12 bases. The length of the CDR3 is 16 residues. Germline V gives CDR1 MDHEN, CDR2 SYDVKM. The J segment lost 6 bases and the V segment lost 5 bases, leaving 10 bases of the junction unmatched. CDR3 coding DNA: TGTGCCAGCAGTGGGACAGGGGGCTCGAGTGGCGATGGCTACACCTTC. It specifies CASSGTGGSSGDGYTF.